The 6 T cell receptor beta chains below were found in one sample sequenced in a study of cytomegalovirus exposure and HLA in healthy donors. Vbeta (60) and Jbeta (13) primers were used in the PCR. Libraries were prepared by immunoSEQ multiplex PCR; TCRdb keeps only in-frame clonotypes and omits some of them. The data show 150,000 to 200,000 clones, about 86% seen once. The sequenced material came from PBMCs. All receptors derive from a woman aged 18-29 years in good health and CMV-seronegative.

The genes are TRBV11-2 and TRBJ1-2; the D gene is possibly TRBD1 (6 bases). Trimming took off 5 bases at V and 0 bases at J, with 13 bases between the two ends. The V gene's germline CDR1 is SGHAT and CDR2 FQNNGV. CDR3 length: 15 residues. The DNA of the CDR3 is TGTGCCAGCAGCGCTCTCAGGGGCGCTAACTATGGCTACACCTTC. Residues: CASSALRGANYGYTF.

The CDR3 DNA sequence: TGTGCCTGGAGTGTAACAGGGCTGAACACTGAAGCTTTCTTT. Amino acid sequence: CAWSVTGLNTEAFF. The rearrangement links TRBV30 to TRBJ1-1; tentatively, D is TRBD1 (6 bases). Germline V gene lookup returns CDR1 GTSNPN and CDR2 SVGIG (reference sequence). CDR3 length equals 14 residues. With 0 bases removed from V and 0 bases from J, the gap between germline ends came to 8 bases.

This clone appeared a single time. V usage is TRBV5-1 and J usage is TRBJ1-1; D not resolved. The V end lost 4 bases, the J end lost 1 base, and 8 bases lay between the germline ends. The germline V gene has CDR1 SGHRS and CDR2 YFSETQ. The CDR3 consists of 13 residues. The CDR3 DNA reads as TGCGCCAGCAGCGCACCGGGGAACACTGAAGCTTTCTTT. Translating it yields CASSAPGNTEAFF.

The chain has TRBV19 and TRBJ1-2; TRBD1 might be the D (5 bases). This CDR3 is 13 amino acids long. Germline-derived CDR1 and CDR2 are LNHDA and SQIVND (reference sequence). Trimming stripped 3 bases from V and 4 bases from J, with 9 bases between. CDR3 DNA sequence: TGTGCCAGTAGTATCAGGGCTGCCTATGGCTACACCTTC. Its translation is CASSIRAAYGYTF.

V is TRBV19 and J is TRBJ1-5, with 8 bases aligning to TRBD1. V was clipped by 0 bases and J by 0 bases; unmatched bases: 4. CDR1 is LNHDA and CDR2 is SQIVND in the germline V gene (reference sequence). The CDR3 spans 17 residues. CDR3 DNA sequence: TGTGCCAGTAGTATAGAGCGGACAGGGCCTAGCAATCAGCCCCAGCATTTT. Amino acid sequence: CASSIERTGPSNQPQHF.

The rearrangement joins TRBV25-1 to TRBJ2-4; 8 bases agree with TRBD2. The CDR3 runs 14 residues. J gave up 6 bases and V 3 bases, and 4 bases lay outside the gene matches. Germline CDR1 reads MGHDK; CDR2 reads SYGVNS. The CDR3 is CASSDGAGGNIQYF. The CDR3 region has the DNA TGTGCCAGCAGTGACGGGGCGGGGGGAAACATTCAGTACTTC.